The T cell receptor beta chain under discussion was sequenced for a study of blood T cell repertoires in COVID-19. Per the study methods: How many nucleated cells were present was estimated from reference gene primer amplification. Clones were read by immunoSEQ multiplex PCR, and TCRdb kept only the in-frame ones, dropping some. The V and J calls and clone size were taken over from that table, and D and trimming were inferred from the DNA. The repertoire holds 150,000 to 200,000 clones, with 81% as singletons. The sequence derives from a man in his sixties with active or convalescent COVID-19. Sequencing was performed on peripheral blood.

The CDR3 region has the DNA TGTGCCAGCAGTTACGCACTAGCGGTTGAGGATACGCAGTATTTT. It translates to CASSYALAVEDTQYF. V is TRBV6-6 and J is TRBJ2-3; TRBD2 matches 8 bases. This CDR3 has 15 amino acids. Trimming took 2 bases from V and 6 from J; bases not matched to a gene: 7. Germline V gene data show CDR1 as MNHNY and CDR2 as SVGAGI (reference sequence).